One sample yielded the 10 T cell receptor beta chains listed below, sequenced in a study of memory CD4+ T cells and cytomegalovirus serostatus. Single viable CD3+CD4+CD8-CD45RO+ cells were sorted as the memory CD4+ T cells. TCRdb keeps only in-frame clones here, not all; method: immunoSEQ multiplex PCR. The sample has about 56,000 clones; 82% are singletons. The sequenced material came from memory CD4+ T cells from blood. The origin of the receptors is an adult in good health and CMV-seronegative.

In regard to this clone: The same CDR3 also results from other DNA sequences found in this sample. This chain connects TRBV7-3 to TRBJ1-2; D remains unclear. Trimming stripped 0 bases from V and 8 bases from J, with 13 bases between. CDR3 length equals 14 residues. Germline V gene lookup returns CDR1 SGHTA and CDR2 FQGTGA. This CDR3 reads CASSLTPGLEGYTF. CDR3 DNA: TGTGCCAGCAGCTTAACTCCCGGCTTGGAGGGCTACACCTTC.

The sample holds one count of this clone. This chain uses TRBV4-3 with TRBJ2-3, with 13 bases fitting TRBD2. CDR1 and CDR2 (germline): LGHNA, YSLEER. This CDR3 contains 16 residues. Losses at the gene ends were 4 bases for V and 1 base for J; bases not matched to a gene: 2. CDR3 bases: TGCGCCAGCAGCCGGGGGACTAGCGGGGGCACAGATACGCAGTATTTT. Protein: CASSRGTSGGTDTQYF.

The gene calls are TRBV5-4 and TRBJ1-2; 10 bases agree with TRBD1. Germline assignment: CDR1 SGHNT and CDR2 YYREEE (reference sequence). The junction had 6 bases not matched to a gene; V was cut back by 4 bases and J by 6 bases. There are 14 residues in the CDR3. CDR3 in amino acids: CASSGTDRGHGYTF. The DNA for the CDR3 is TGTGCCAGCAGCGGGACCGACAGGGGGCATGGCTACACCTTC. Full variable domain (missing parts from reference TRBV5-4 and TRBJ1-2): ETGVTQSPTHLIKTRGQQVTLRCSSQSGHNTVSWYQQALGQGPQFIFQYYREEENGRGNFPPRFSGLQFPNYSSELNVNALELDDSALYLCASSGTDRGHGYTFGSGTRLTVV.

The CDR3 DNA follows: TGTGCCAGCAGTTTATACCGGGGGGGCGAGCAGTACTTC. Its translation is CASSLYRGGEQYF. The V gene is TRBV27, the J gene TRBJ2-7; 8 nucleotides match TRBD2. Unmatched junction bases numbered 2, after V lost 1 base and J lost 6 bases. Per germline, CDR1 MNHEY and CDR2 SMNVEV (reference sequence). This CDR3 contains 13 residues.

The chain recombines TRBV7-8 with TRBJ1-4; TRBD1 agrees at 8 bases. The V gene's germline CDR1 is SGHVS and CDR2 FQNEAQ. J lost 3 bases, V lost 6 bases, and 3 bases had no gene match. There are 14 residues in the CDR3. This CDR3 reads CASSSQGANEKLFF. The DNA for the CDR3 is TGTGCCAGCAGTTCACAGGGGGCTAATGAAAAACTGTTTTTT.

About this clone itself: This CDR3 is also generated by other DNA sequences in the sample. The chain employs TRBV5-4 and TRBJ1-1; no reliable D call. V lost 5 bases, J lost 1 base, and 12 bases lay in between. The length of the CDR3 is 14 residues. The germline gives CDR1 SGHNT, CDR2 YYREEE (reference sequence). The DNA of the CDR3 is TGTGCCAGCAGTCTGGCCCGGGCGAACACTGAAGCTTTCTTT. Amino acids: CASSLARANTEAFF.

V is TRBV7-2 and J is TRBJ2-5; 9 bases fit TRBD1. The germline CDR1 and CDR2 sequences are SGHTA and FQGNSA. This CDR3 has 14 amino acids. V was pared by 9 bases and J by 5 bases, with 10 bases of the junction left unmatched. CDR3 region: CASKPGQGTETQYF. CDR3 in DNA: TGTGCCAGTAAACCGGGACAGGGAACGGAGACCCAGTACTTC.

The chain carries TRBV28 and TRBJ2-5, with D perhaps given as TRBD1 or TRBD2 (5 bases each). The germline CDR1 and CDR2 sequences are MDHEN and SYDVKM. V was cut by 6 bases and J by 4 bases, with 21 bases left in between. CDR3 size: 16 residues. CDR3 DNA: TGTGCCAGCAGCCCGGTTAGGGGCAGAGGGGCAGAGACCCAGTACTTC. It translates to CASSPVRGRGAETQYF.

The CDR3 DNA reads TGTGCCAGCACCGCAAACAGGGGCCGCGGCGAGCAGTACTTC. It encodes CASTANRGRGEQYF. This chain joins TRBV27 and TRBJ2-7; 7 positions agree with TRBD1. Germline loops: CDR1 MNHEY, CDR2 SMNVEV (reference sequence). This CDR3 is built from 14 residues. Losses at the gene ends were 7 bases for V and 6 bases for J; bases not matched to a gene: 12.

Here the CDR3 DNA reads TGTGCCAGCAGTTTTCGAGGGCTGTCCTACAATGAGCAGTTCTTC. This translates into CASSFRGLSYNEQFF. The rearrangement links TRBV27 to TRBJ2-1, with D tentatively TRBD2 (5 bases). The CDR3 is made up of 15 amino acids. Germline CDR1 and CDR2: MNHEY and SMNVEV (reference sequence). V was pared by 3 bases and J by 1 base, with 10 bases between.